This entry features one TCR beta chain sequence. Antigen specificity is unknown. The CDR3 extends 3 residues past the end of the read, so its final part is completed from the germline J gene. These data come from a study of T cell clonality in common variable immunodeficiency. Trimming removed 6 bases from V and 4 bases from J; junction bases left unmatched: 1. The CDR3 has 12 amino acids. Germline assignment: CDR1 SEHNR and CDR2 FQNEAQ (reference sequence). Equal genomic DNA amounts from CVID and control samples were sequenced. The data were produced by immunoSEQ multiplex PCR, yet TCRdb's version contains in-frame clones alone and is incomplete. The sample yields more than 30,000 clones, without any singletons. The study's findings and limits: CVID subjects showed higher TCRbeta clonality than healthy controls. Repertoire-complication correlations in CVID were limited by patient heterogeneity. Common variable immunodeficiency TCR beta sequences reportedly had fewer deletions and N-nucleotide insertions.

For at least one year, all CVID subjects received replacement immunoglobulin. The chain uses TRBV7-9 and TRBJ2-5; 8 bases align to TRBD1. Sequencing was done on a sample of peripheral blood mononuclear cells. The clonotype originates from a human donor with common variable immunodeficiency. The part of the CDR3 DNA that was read is TGTGCCAGCAGGCAGGGGGCAGAGACC. Amino acids: CASRQGAET. Given in full, the CDR3 is CASRQGAETQYF.